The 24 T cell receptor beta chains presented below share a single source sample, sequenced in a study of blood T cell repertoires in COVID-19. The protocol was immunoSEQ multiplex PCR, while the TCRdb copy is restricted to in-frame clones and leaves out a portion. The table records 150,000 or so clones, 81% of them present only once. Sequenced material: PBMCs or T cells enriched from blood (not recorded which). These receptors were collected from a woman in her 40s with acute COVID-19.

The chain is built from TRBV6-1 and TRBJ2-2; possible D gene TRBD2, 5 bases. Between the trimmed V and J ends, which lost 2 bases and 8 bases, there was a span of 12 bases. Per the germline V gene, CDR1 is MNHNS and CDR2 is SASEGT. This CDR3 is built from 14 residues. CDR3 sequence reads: CASSEQRVYGELFF. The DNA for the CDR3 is TGTGCCAGCAGTGAACAGAGGGTCTATGGGGAGCTGTTTTTT.

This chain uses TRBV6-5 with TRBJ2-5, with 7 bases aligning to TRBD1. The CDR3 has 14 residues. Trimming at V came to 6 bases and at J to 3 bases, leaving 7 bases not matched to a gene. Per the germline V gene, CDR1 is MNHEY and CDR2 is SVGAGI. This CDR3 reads CASSRFDREETQYF. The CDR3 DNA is TGTGCCAGCAGCCGATTCGACAGGGAAGAGACCCAGTACTTC.

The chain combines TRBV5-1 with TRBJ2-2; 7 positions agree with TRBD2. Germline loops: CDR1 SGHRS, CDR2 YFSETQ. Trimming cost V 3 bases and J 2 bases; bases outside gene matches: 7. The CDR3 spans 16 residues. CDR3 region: CASSSALADNTGELFF. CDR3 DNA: TGCGCCAGCAGCTCGGCCCTAGCGGATAACACCGGGGAGCTGTTTTTT. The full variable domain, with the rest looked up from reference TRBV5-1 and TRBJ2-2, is KAGVTQTPRYLIKTRGQQVTLSCSPISGHRSVSWYQQTPGQGLQFLFEYFSETQRNKGNFPGRFSGRQFSNSRSEMNVSTLELGDSALYLCASSSALADNTGELFFGEGSRLTVL.

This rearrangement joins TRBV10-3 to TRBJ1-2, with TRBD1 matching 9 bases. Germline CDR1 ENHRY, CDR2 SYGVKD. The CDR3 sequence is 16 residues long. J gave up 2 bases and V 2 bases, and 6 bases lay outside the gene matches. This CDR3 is CAISEPSGTGNYGYTF. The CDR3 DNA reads TGTGCCATCAGTGAGCCCTCCGGGACAGGGAACTATGGCTACACCTTC.

CDR3 amino acids: CASSLTGELFF. CDR3 coding DNA: TGTGCCAGCAGCCTCACCGGGGAGCTGTTTTTT. The J gene is TRBJ2-2, the V gene TRBV7-9; D is unclear. In germline, CDR1 is SEHNR, CDR2 FQNEAQ (reference sequence). V was shortened by 5 bases and J by 4 bases, with 2 bases between the two germline ends. The CDR3 has 11 residues.

As DNA, the CDR3 is TGTGCCAGCAGCCCCTCCGGGGGGAGCGGGACCGGGGAGCTGTTTTTT. This codes for CASSPSGGSGTGELFF. J is TRBJ2-2 and V is TRBV7-3; 7 nucleotides agree with TRBD2. The V gene end was trimmed by 5 bases and the J gene end by 5 bases; junction bases not matched to a gene: 11. CDR1 is SGHTA, CDR2 FQGTGA, per germline. The CDR3 spans 16 residues.

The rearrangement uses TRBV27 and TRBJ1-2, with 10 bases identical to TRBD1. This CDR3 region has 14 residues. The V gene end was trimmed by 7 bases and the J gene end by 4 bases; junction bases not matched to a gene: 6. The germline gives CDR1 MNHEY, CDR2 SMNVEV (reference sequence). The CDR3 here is CASTRTGGSYGYTF. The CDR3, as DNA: TGTGCCAGCACCAGGACAGGGGGGAGCTATGGCTACACCTTC.

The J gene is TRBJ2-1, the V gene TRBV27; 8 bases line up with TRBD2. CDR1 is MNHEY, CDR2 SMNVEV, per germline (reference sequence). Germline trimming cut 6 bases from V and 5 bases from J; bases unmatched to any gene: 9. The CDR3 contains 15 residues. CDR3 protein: CASSPPLAGNNEQFF. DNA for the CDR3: TGTGCCAGCAGCCCTCCTCTAGCGGGCAACAATGAGCAGTTCTTC.

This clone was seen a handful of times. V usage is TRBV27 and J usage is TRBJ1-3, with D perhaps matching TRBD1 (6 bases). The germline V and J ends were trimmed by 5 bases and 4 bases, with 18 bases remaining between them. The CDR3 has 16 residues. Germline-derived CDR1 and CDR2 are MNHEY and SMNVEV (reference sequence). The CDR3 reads CASSLRPPGGGNTIYF. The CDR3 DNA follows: TGTGCCAGCAGTCTTCGCCCCCCGGGGGGCGGAAACACCATATATTTT.

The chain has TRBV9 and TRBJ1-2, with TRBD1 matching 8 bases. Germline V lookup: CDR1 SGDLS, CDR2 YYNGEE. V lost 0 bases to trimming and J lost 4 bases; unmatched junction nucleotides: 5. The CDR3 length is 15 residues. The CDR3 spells CASSVGTGKSYGYTF. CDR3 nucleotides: TGTGCCAGCAGCGTAGGGACAGGGAAGAGCTATGGCTACACCTTC.

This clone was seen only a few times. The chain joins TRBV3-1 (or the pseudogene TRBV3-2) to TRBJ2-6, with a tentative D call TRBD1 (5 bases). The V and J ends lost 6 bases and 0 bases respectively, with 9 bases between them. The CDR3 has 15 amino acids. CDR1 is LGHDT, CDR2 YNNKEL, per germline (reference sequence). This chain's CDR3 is CASRRDSSGANVLTF. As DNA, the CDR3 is TGTGCCAGCAGACGCGACAGCTCTGGGGCCAACGTCCTGACTTTC.

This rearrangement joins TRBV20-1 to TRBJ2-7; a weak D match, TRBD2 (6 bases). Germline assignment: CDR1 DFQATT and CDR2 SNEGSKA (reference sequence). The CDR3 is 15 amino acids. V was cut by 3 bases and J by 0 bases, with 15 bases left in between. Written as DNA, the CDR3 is TGCAGTGCTAGTATGGTCCGGGGGAGCTCCTACGAGCAGTACTTC. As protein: CSASMVRGSSYEQYF.

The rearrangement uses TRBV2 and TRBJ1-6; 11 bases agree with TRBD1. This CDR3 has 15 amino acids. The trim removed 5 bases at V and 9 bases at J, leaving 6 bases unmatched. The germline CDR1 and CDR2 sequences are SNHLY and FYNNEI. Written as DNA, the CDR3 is TGTGCCAGCAGTATCGTCGGACAGGGGGCTTCACCCCTCCACTTT. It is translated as CASSIVGQGASPLHF. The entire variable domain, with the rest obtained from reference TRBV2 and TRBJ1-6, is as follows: EPEVTQTPSHQVTQMGQEVILRCVPISNHLYFYWYRQILGQKVEFLVSFYNNEISEKSEIFDDQFSVERPDGSNFTLKIRSTKLEDSAMYFCASSIVGQGASPLHFGNGTRLTVT.

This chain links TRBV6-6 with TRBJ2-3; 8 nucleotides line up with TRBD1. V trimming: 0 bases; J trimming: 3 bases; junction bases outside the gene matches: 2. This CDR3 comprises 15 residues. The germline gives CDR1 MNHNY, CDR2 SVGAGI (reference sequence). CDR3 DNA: TGTGCCAGCAGTTACTCCGGACAGGGAACAGATACGCAGTATTTT. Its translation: CASSYSGQGTDTQYF.

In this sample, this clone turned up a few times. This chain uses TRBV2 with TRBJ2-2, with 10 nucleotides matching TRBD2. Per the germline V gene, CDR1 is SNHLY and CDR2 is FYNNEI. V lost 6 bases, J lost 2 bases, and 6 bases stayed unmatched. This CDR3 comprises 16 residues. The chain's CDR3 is CASRASGRGNTGELFF. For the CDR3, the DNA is TGTGCCAGCAGAGCGAGCGGGAGGGGTAACACCGGGGAGCTGTTTTTT.

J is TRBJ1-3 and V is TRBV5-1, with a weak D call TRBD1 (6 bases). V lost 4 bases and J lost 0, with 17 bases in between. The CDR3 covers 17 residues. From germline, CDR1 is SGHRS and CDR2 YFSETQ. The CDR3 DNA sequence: TGCGCCAGCAGCGGGAAAACAGGGTTAGGCTCTGGAAACACCATATATTTT. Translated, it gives CASSGKTGLGSGNTIYF.

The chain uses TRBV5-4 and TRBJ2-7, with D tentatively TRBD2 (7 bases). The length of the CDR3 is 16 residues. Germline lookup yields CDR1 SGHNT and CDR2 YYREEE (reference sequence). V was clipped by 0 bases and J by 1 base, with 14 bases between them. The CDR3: CASSLAGAGVSYEQYF. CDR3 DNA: TGTGCCAGCAGCTTGGCGGGGGCGGGAGTTTCCTACGAGCAGTACTTC.

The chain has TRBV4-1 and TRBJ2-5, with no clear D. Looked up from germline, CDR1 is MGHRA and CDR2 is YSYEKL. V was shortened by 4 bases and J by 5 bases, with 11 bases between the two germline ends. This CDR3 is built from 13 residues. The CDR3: CASSLSLTETQYF. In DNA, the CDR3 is TGCGCCAGCAGCCTCTCCCTAACGGAGACCCAGTACTTC.

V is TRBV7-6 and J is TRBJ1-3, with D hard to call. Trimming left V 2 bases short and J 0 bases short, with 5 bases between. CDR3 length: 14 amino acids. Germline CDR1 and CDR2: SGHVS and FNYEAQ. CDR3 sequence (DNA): TGTGCCAGCAGCTTAAAGAGCTCTGGAAACACCATATATTTT. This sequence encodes CASSLKSSGNTIYF.

CDR3 in amino acids: CASSWPLAAVRAGELFF. CDR3 DNA: TGCGCCAGCAGCTGGCCTCTAGCGGCCGTGAGGGCCGGGGAGCTGTTTTTT. V is TRBV5-1 and J is TRBJ2-2, with TRBD2 identical over 7 bases. Germline lookup yields CDR1 SGHRS and CDR2 YFSETQ. The CDR3 totals 17 residues. The V segment lost 3 bases and the J segment 6 bases; nucleotides outside the gene matches: 14.

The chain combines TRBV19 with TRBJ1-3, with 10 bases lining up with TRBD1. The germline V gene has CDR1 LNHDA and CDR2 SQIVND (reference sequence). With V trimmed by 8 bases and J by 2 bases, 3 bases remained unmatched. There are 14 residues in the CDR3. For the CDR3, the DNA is TGTGCCAGTTGGGGGACAGGGGCTGGAAACACCATATATTTT. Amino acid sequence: CASWGTGAGNTIYF.

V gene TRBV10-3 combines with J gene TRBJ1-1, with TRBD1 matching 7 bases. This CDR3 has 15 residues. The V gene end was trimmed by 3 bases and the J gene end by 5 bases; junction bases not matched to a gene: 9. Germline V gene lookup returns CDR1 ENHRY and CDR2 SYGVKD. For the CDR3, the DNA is TGTGCCATCAGTGAAGGGGGAACAGGGGCGACTGAAGCTTTCTTT. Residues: CAISEGGTGATEAFF.

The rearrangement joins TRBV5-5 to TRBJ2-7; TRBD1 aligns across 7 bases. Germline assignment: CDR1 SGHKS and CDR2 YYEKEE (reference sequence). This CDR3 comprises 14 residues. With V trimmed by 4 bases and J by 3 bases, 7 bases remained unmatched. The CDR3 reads CASSRGDRVYEQYF. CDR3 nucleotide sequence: TGTGCCAGCAGCCGGGGAGACAGGGTCTACGAGCAGTACTTC.

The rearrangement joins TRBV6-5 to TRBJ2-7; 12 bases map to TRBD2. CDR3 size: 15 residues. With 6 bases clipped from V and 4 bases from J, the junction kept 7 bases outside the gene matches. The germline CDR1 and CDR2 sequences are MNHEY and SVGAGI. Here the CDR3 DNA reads TGTGCCAGCAGCCTCGGACTAGCGGGGAAATACGAGCAGTACTTC. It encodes CASSLGLAGKYEQYF.